A selection of T cell receptor beta chains follows, all from one sample in a study of identifying expanded T cells in peripheral blood. This table comes from immunoSEQ multiplex PCR, and its TCRdb copy is limited to in-frame clones, with some not included. The data hold tens of thousands of clones, with 65% to 85% observed a single time. The sequenced sample was blood. These receptor sequences come from a person aged 18 to 75 in good health. CDR3s include the opening cysteine and the closing phenylalanine or tryptophan. The order of the fields is clone size, J gene, D gene, V gene, CDR3 protein, CDR3 DNA. The D gene is left open where the match is weak. Not all rows give a size; the values are once, few, many and, for expanded clones, a class.

>NA|TRBJ2-3|TRBD2|TRBV5-1
CASSTGLAGFNTDTQYF
TGCGCCAGCAGCACAGGACTAGCGGGCTTTAACACAGATACGCAGTATTTT
>once|TRBJ2-2|NA|TRBV4-1
CASSRQQAPNTGELFF
TGCGCCAGCAGCCGACAACAGGCCCCGAACACCGGGGAGCTGTTTTTT
>once|TRBJ2-1|TRBD2|TRBV9
CASSVGVAGGPGYNEQFF
TGTGCCAGCAGCGTCGGGGTAGCGGGAGGGCCGGGATACAATGAGCAGTTCTTC
>NA|TRBJ2-1|TRBD2|TRBV9
CASSPGGAFEQFF
TGTGCCAGCAGCCCGGGAGGGGCTTTTGAGCAGTTCTTC
>NA|TRBJ2-6|NA|TRBV19
CASSSGTSVNSGANVLTF
TGTGCCAGTAGTTCCGGGACTTCTGTAAACTCTGGGGCCAACGTCCTGACTTTC
>NA|TRBJ2-2|TRBD2|TRBV27
CASSPLGSGSRTGELFF
TGTGCCAGCAGTCCTCTAGGTAGCGGGAGTCGTACCGGGGAGCTGTTTTTT
>NA|TRBJ2-5|TRBD1|TRBV5-1
CASSYWTGGRETQYF
TGCGCCAGCAGCTACTGGACAGGGGGGAGAGAGACCCAGTACTTC
>NA|TRBJ2-7|NA|TRBV15
CATSSPRAAIYEQYF
TGTGCCACCAGCTCACCTAGGGCCGCCATCTACGAGCAGTACTTC
>NA|TRBJ1-1|NA|TRBV9
CASSVARDGNTEAFF
TGTGCCAGCAGCGTAGCTAGGGACGGGAACACTGAAGCTTTCTTT
>NA|TRBJ2-1|TRBD2|TRBV11-1
CASSSVAGGHLDNEQFF
TGTGCCAGCAGCTCCGTAGCGGGAGGGCATCTGGACAATGAGCAGTTCTTC
>NA|TRBJ1-1|TRBD1|TRBV5-8
CASRDGQGWNTEAFF
TGTGCCAGCAGGGACGGACAGGGATGGAACACTGAAGCTTTCTTT
>NA|TRBJ2-2|NA|TRBV7-3
CASSLSGGAAGELFF
TGTGCCAGCAGCTTAAGTGGGGGCGCGGCCGGGGAGCTGTTTTTT
>NA|TRBJ2-1|TRBD1|TRBV11-3
CASSPPGTGMNEQFF
TGTGCCAGCAGTCCTCCCGGGACAGGGATGAATGAGCAGTTCTTC
>NA|TRBJ1-1|NA|TRBV7-2
CASSQQIANTEAFF
TGTGCCAGCAGTCAACAGATAGCGAACACTGAAGCTTTCTTT
>NA|TRBJ2-7|TRBD2|TRBV7-2
CASSLAPSGAYEQYF
TGTGCCAGCAGCTTAGCTCCTAGCGGTGCCTACGAGCAGTACTTC
>NA|TRBJ2-1|NA|TRBV10-3
CAISASDEQFF
TGTGCCATCAGTGCCAGCGATGAGCAGTTCTTC
>NA|TRBJ1-4|NA|TRBV27
CASSFRTVRTTNEKLFF
TGTGCCAGCAGTTTTCGGACCGTGAGGACAACTAATGAAAAACTGTTTTTT
>NA|TRBJ1-1|NA|TRBV28
CASSSRGGMWPEAFF
TGTGCCAGCAGCTCTCGGGGGGGGATGTGGCCCGAAGCTTTCTTT
>once|TRBJ2-7|NA|TRBV13
CASSDNTYSYEQYF
TGTGCCAGCAGCGATAATACCTACTCCTACGAGCAGTACTTC
>NA|TRBJ2-3|NA|TRBV21-1
CASRTGRDTQYF
TGTGCCAGCAGGACAGGAAGGGATACGCAGTATTTT
>NA|TRBJ1-5|NA|TRBV7-2
CASSLGGRSNQPQHF
TGTGCCAGCAGCTTGGGGGGCAGGAGCAATCAGCCCCAGCATTTT
>NA|TRBJ1-1|NA|TRBV6-5
CASSYSPNRNTEAFF
TGTGCCAGCAGTTACTCTCCCAACCGAAACACTGAAGCTTTCTTT
>NA|TRBJ2-1|TRBD2|TRBV4-2
CASSQDYSGAYNEQFF
TGTGCCAGCAGCCAAGATTATAGCGGGGCTTACAATGAGCAGTTCTTC
>few|TRBJ1-1|NA|TRBV30
CAWSGVSWAEAFF
TGTGCCTGGAGTGGGGTGTCCTGGGCTGAAGCTTTCTTT
>NA|TRBJ2-5|TRBD1|TRBV19
CASSISMDRVGETQYF
TGTGCCAGTAGTATTTCCATGGACAGGGTGGGGGAGACCCAGTACTTC
>few|TRBJ1-1|TRBD1|TRBV19
CASRGLRQGEMAEAFF
TGTGCCAGTAGAGGACTAAGACAGGGAGAGATGGCTGAAGCTTTCTTT
>NA|TRBJ2-1|NA|TRBV4-2
CASSQGVTPYNEQFF
TGTGCCAGCAGCCAAGGGGTAACTCCATACAATGAGCAGTTCTTC
>few|TRBJ2-1|NA|TRBV7-3
CASSPRPAQISYNEQFF
TGTGCCAGCAGCCCCCGGCCCGCTCAAATCTCCTACAATGAGCAGTTCTTC
>few|TRBJ1-1|TRBD1|TRBV18
CASSAGTAVEAFF
TGTGCCAGCTCAGCAGGGACAGCGGTAGAAGCTTTCTTT
>once|TRBJ1-2|NA|TRBV28
CASSTTARGYTF
TGTGCCAGCAGTACAACCGCCCGAGGCTACACCTTC
>NA|TRBJ2-5|NA|TRBV4-2
CASSPRLGVQETQYF
TGTGCCAGCAGCCCCCGACTAGGGGTGCAAGAGACCCAGTACTTC
>once|TRBJ1-5|TRBD1|TRBV5-5
CASSHDRGSNQPQHF
TGTGCCAGCAGCCATGACAGGGGCAGCAATCAGCCCCAGCATTTT
>NA|TRBJ1-2|TRBD1|TRBV11-2
CASSLDSRTGSYTF
TGTGCCAGCAGCTTAGACTCCCGGACAGGGTCCTACACCTTC
>NA|TRBJ2-7|NA|TRBV18
CASSPPLDGAYEQYF
TGTGCCAGCTCACCCCCGCTGGACGGAGCCTACGAGCAGTACTTC
>once|TRBJ2-5|NA|TRBV28
CASSLTGRETQYF
TGTGCCAGCAGTTTGACGGGGCGGGAGACCCAGTACTTC
>NA|TRBJ2-1|NA|TRBV23-1
CASTPSSPRDEQFF
TGCGCCAGCACCCCATCGTCACCCAGGGATGAGCAGTTCTTC
>NA|TRBJ2-1|TRBD2|TRBV19
CASSIPYSGSSYNEQFF
TGTGCCAGTAGTATCCCCTATAGCGGGAGCTCCTACAATGAGCAGTTCTTC
>NA|TRBJ1-2|NA|TRBV28
CASSLQGGEGYTF
TGTGCCAGCAGTTTACAGGGTGGCGAAGGCTACACCTTC
>NA|TRBJ1-2|TRBD1|TRBV28
CASTGTGSRGYYGYTF
TGTGCCAGCACCGGGACAGGGTCAAGGGGTTACTATGGCTACACCTTC
>NA|TRBJ2-7|NA|TRBV28
CASSGDTAYEQYF
TGTGCCAGCAGTGGGGACACAGCCTACGAGCAGTACTTC
>NA|TRBJ2-7|NA|TRBV5-5
CASSSPRHRESYEQYF
TGTGCCAGCAGCTCCCCCCGGCACAGGGAATCCTACGAGCAGTACTTC
>NA|TRBJ2-7|NA|TRBV28
CASRSSLLYEQYF
TGTGCCAGCAGATCATCGTTACTCTACGAGCAGTACTTC
>NA|TRBJ1-4|NA|TRBV18
CASSPGQDYEKLFF
TGTGCCAGCTCACCTGGCCAGGACTATGAAAAACTGTTTTTT
>NA|TRBJ2-7|NA|TRBV27
CASSFNYAYEQYF
TGTGCCAGCAGTTTTAACTACGCCTACGAGCAGTACTTC
>NA|TRBJ2-3|TRBD2|TRBV29-1
CSVDSGRDYSTDTQYF
TGCAGCGTTGACAGCGGGAGGGATTATAGCACAGATACGCAGTATTTT
>NA|TRBJ2-7|TRBD2|TRBV28
CASSLAPWTSGNYEQYF
TGTGCCAGCAGTTTGGCGCCCTGGACTAGCGGAAACTACGAGCAGTACTTC
>once|TRBJ2-5|TRBD2|TRBV28
CASSGIAGFGGYFRETQYF
TGTGCCAGCAGTGGGATAGCGGGATTTGGAGGGTACTTCCGAGAGACCCAGTACTTC
>NA|TRBJ2-2|NA|TRBV4-3
CASSRSAVGVGELFF
TGCGCCAGCAGCCGTTCGGCCGTGGGAGTCGGGGAGCTGTTTTTT
>once|TRBJ1-1|NA|TRBV15
CATRVQGGTEAFF
TGTGCCACCAGAGTCCAGGGCGGCACTGAAGCTTTCTTT
>NA|TRBJ1-2|TRBD1|TRBV5-6
CASSPDRGYGYTF
TGTGCCAGCAGCCCCGACAGGGGGTATGGCTACACCTTC
>NA|TRBJ1-2|TRBD1|TRBV28
CASSSGTGANYGYTF
TGTGCCAGCAGTTCCGGGACAGGGGCTAACTATGGCTACACCTTC